The TCR beta chain under discussion was sequenced for a study of blood T cell repertoires in COVID-19 (dated by TCRdb to about 2020). For the wider study: Samples from collaborators originated in the United States, Italy and Spain and spanned both the acute and convalescent phases of COVID-19. The material from the prospective study consisted of cDNA or gDNA derived from T cells, B-cell-depleted T cells, or PBMCs. Subjects who had been exposed to COVID-19, were actively infected with it, or had recovered from it provided the deeply sampled blood TCRbeta repertoires that made up the dataset. The repertoires were made available in a free public database intended to serve as a resource for research on the immune response to SARS-CoV-2. Samples were obtained from the ongoing ImmuneRACE study (first 160 participants) and from roughly 1,300 subjects provided by 6 global collaborators. A de-identified subject ID, COVID-19 status, age in years and sex were almost always included in the sample metadata. HLA class I and class II types, where available, came from metadata supplied by the sample provider rather than from assay-based typing. Beyond this particular receptor, the publication reports: The amount of clinical and demographic metadata varied by source and participant and was provided uncurated.

This clone has more than one count but fewer than ten. Its antigen has not been determined. Base qualities are not at hand, and no much larger clone is one base apart. V is pruned by 4 bases and J by 4 bases, leaving 7 bases of the junction without a gene match. From the cysteine through the phenylalanine, the CDR3 covers 15 amino acids. CDR3 DNA only is kept here, 45 bases in frame from base 1. The germline V gene (reference sequence) yields SGHNT for CDR1 and YYREEE for CDR2. TCRbeta CDR3 regions were amplified from genomic DNA using the immunoSEQ Assay, a bias-controlled multiplex PCR. Regarding the original processing steps: The number of nucleated cells in each sample was estimated by amplification of reference gene primers within the assay. To quantify the absolute abundance of each unique TCRbeta CDR3 rearrangement, sequence reads were collapsed and filtered. For each sample, productive Simpson clonality was calculated as the square root of Simpson's diversity index over productive rearrangements. Sourced from immuneACCESS, this table was stored by TCRdb with only in-frame sequences that have V and J called. A share of the clones is absent; for the studies checked, an unresolved V gene accounts for under half, and the remainder has no known explanation. V and J calls and clone size are copied from that table; D and trimming were computed from the DNA. Present in this sample are approximately 200,000 clones, 80% to 90% of which were seen just once. Over 2.5% of the sample is taken by the ten largest.

Whole blood was collected in K2EDTA tubes by collaborating institutions according to the institutions' own protocols. For TCRbeta analysis, collaborator samples were shipped as frozen whole blood, as isolated PBMCs, or as DNA extracted from either sample type. This receptor chain uses TRBV5-4 and TRBJ1-1, and 10 junction bases match TRBD1. This TCR derives from a man in his sixties with acute or convalescent COVID-19. The sample taken for sequencing was peripheral blood. The DNA reads TGTGCCAGCAGCCAACGAAGGGACAGGGGCACTGAAGCTTTCTTT. This translates into CASSQRRDRGTEAFF.